This T cell receptor beta chain originates from a study of T cells in Graves' hyperthyroidism and ophthalmopathy. Germline loops: CDR1 DFQATT, CDR2 SNEGSKA (reference sequence). This CDR3 is built from 12 residues. V lost 2 bases and J lost 1, with 5 bases in between. This clonotype has a count of ten or more. What was amplified from RNA transcripts were TCR beta CDR3 regions. The HTBI primer set was used in a first-round RT-PCR of the TCR CDR3. TCRdb itself ran the multiplex PCR reads through MiXCR, one entry per CDR3 protein. Found here are about 300,000 distinct CDR3 sequences, less than 30% of them singletons; the top ten hold about a quarter.

The origin of this receptor is a man aged 35 to 55 with Graves' hyperthyroidism that later progressed to Graves' ophthalmopathy. The sequencing sample was made of blood. This chain links TRBV20-1 with TRBJ1-1; no clear D. CDR3 sequence (DNA): TGCAGTGCTAGACAGGCGAACACTGAAGCTTTCTTT. Its protein product is CSARQANTEAFF.